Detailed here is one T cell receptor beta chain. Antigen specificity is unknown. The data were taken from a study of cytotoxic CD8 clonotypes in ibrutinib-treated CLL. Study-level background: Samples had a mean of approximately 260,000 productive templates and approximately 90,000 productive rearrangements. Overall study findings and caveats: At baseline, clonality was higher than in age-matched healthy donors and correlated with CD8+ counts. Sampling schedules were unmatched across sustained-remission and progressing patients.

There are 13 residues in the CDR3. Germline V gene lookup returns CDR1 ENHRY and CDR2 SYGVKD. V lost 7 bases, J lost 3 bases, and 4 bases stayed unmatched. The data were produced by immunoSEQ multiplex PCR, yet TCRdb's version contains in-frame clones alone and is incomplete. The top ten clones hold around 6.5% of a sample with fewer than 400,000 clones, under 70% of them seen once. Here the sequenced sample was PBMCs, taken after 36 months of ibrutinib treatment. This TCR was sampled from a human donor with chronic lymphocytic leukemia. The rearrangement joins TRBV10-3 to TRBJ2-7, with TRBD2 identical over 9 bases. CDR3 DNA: TGTGCCATCATGGCTAGCGGGAACTACGAGCAGTACTTC. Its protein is CAIMASGNYEQYF.